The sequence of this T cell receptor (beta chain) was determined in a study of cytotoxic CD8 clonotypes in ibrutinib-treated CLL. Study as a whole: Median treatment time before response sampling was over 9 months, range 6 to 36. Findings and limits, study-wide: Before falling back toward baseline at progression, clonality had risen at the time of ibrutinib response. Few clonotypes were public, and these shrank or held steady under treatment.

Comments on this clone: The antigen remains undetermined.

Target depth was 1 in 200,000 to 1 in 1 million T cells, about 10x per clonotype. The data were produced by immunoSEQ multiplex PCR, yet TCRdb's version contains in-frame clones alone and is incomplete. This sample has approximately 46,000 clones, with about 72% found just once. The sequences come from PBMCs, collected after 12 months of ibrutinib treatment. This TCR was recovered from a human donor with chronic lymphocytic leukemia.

CDR3 DNA: TGTGCCAGCAGCGTCAGCCCGGAGGGAGAGACCCAGTACTTC. Translation gives CASSVSPEGETQYF. J is TRBJ2-5 and V is TRBV11-2, with D tentatively TRBD2 (6 bases). Germline lookup yields CDR1 SGHAT and CDR2 FQNNGV. With 5 bases removed from V and 4 bases from J, the gap between germline ends came to 14 bases. The CDR3 spans 14 residues.